This passage covers 30 T cell receptor beta chains from one sample sequenced in a study of neurological immune-mediated disorders (dated by TCRdb to about 2019). Preparation of the library involved 5' RACE. Sequencing was performed on an Illumina HiSeq 2500. Starting from the raw public reads, TCRdb applied fastp trimming at Q25, assembled clones with MiXCR and retained in-frame beta chains. When rows share a CDR3 protein, they turn into one entry using the most common DNA and genes. Counted in this sample were fewer than 80,000 distinct CDR3 sequences; approximately 5.2% of them appeared once. The leading ten clones occupy 2.8% of the sample. Sequenced material: PBMCs. Every receptor here comes from a woman between 25 and 40 years old with multiple sclerosis.

The chain combines TRBV20-1 with TRBJ2-7; D unresolved. This CDR3 spans 12 amino acids. From germline, CDR1 is DFQATT and CDR2 SNEGSKA (reference sequence). Trimming removed 6 bases at V and 6 bases at J, with 15 bases between. CDR3 sequence: CSALGYSFEQYF. The CDR3, as DNA: TGCAGTGCCCTGGGGTACAGTTTCGAGCAGTACTTC.

This clonotype appeared many times. V is TRBV6-5 and J is TRBJ2-7, with 8 bases aligning to TRBD1. This CDR3 has 15 amino acids. Trimming removed 6 bases from V and 0 bases from J; junction bases left unmatched: 7. Germline CDR1 is MNHEY and CDR2 is SVGAGI. The CDR3 nucleotides are TGTGCCAGCAGACCCGGACAGGGTAGCTCCTACGAGCAGTACTTC. Its protein product is CASRPGQGSSYEQYF.

Many counts were recorded for this clonotype. The chain uses TRBV20-1 and TRBJ2-5, with D uncertain. CDR1 DFQATT and CDR2 SNEGSKA come from the germline V gene (reference sequence). The CDR3 is 12 amino acids. The ends were cut back, 1 base at V and 1 base at J, with 4 bases in the middle. For the CDR3, the DNA is TGCAGTGCTAGAGCGGGCCAAGAGACCCAGTACTTC. This codes for CSARAGQETQYF.

This clonotype was seen ten or more times. The chain has TRBV3-1 and TRBJ2-1; TRBD1 agrees at 7 bases. The length of the CDR3 is 16 residues. The germline V gene encodes CDR1 LGHDT and CDR2 YNNKEL (reference sequence). The J segment lost 5 bases and the V segment lost 4 bases, leaving 11 bases of the junction unmatched. CDR3 amino acids: CASSLGQTYPNNEQFF. The DNA for the CDR3 is TGTGCCAGCAGCCTGGGACAGACCTATCCTAACAATGAGCAGTTCTTC.

This clonotype has only a few counts. One end of the junction varies from germline; a read error may be responsible. This chain connects TRBV5-5 to TRBJ1-2; D unclear. The germline V gene encodes CDR1 SGHKS and CDR2 YYEKEE (reference sequence). The CDR3 loop spans 12 amino acids. The CDR3 loop reads CASSLRRAYLIF. CDR3 nucleotide sequence: TGTGCCAGCAGCTTGCGTCGGGCCTATCTAATTTTC.

Ten or more counts support this clonotype. The rearrangement joins TRBV5-1 to TRBJ1-1; TRBD1 agrees at 9 bases. Germline V lookup: CDR1 SGHRS, CDR2 YFSETQ. J was trimmed by 4 bases and V by 4 bases; bases with no gene match: 11. The CDR3 covers 16 residues. CDR3 sequence (DNA): TGCGCCAGCAGCCCTACTGGACAGGGGTTGGGCACTGAAGCTTTCTTT. This encodes CASSPTGQGLGTEAFF. Full variable domain (rest looked up from reference TRBV5-1 and TRBJ1-1): KAGVTQTPRYLIKTRGQQVTLSCSPISGHRSVSWYQQTPGQGLQFLFEYFSETQRNKGNFPGRFSGRQFSNSRSEMNVSTLELGDSALYLCASSPTGQGLGTEAFFGQGTRLTVV.

This clonotype was recorded many times. V gene TRBV10-3 combines with J gene TRBJ2-1, with D maybe TRBD2 (5 bases). Trimming left V 7 bases short and J 7 bases short, with 11 bases between. Germline CDR1 is ENHRY and CDR2 is SYGVKD. This CDR3 spans 12 amino acids. CDR3 amino acids: CAITPDLNEQFF. The CDR3 coding sequence is TGTGCCATCACCCCGGACTTGAATGAGCAGTTCTTC.

This clonotype was picked up many times. J is TRBJ1-1 and V is TRBV5-1, with a possible D match to TRBD1 (6 bases). This CDR3 region has 14 residues. Germline loops: CDR1 SGHRS, CDR2 YFSETQ. The germline V and J ends were trimmed by 5 bases and 8 bases, with 19 bases remaining between them. This CDR3 reads CASSGGAGETEAFF. DNA for the CDR3: TGCGCCAGCAGTGGAGGGGCAGGGGAGACAGAAGCTTTCTTT.

Many counts were recorded for this clonotype. The V and J genes are TRBV27 and TRBJ2-1; 14 bases are shared with TRBD2. V was pared by 6 bases and J by 4 bases, with 2 bases of the junction left unmatched. This CDR3 has 15 residues. CDR1 MNHEY and CDR2 SMNVEV come from the germline V gene (reference sequence). The CDR3 DNA reads TGTGCCAGCAGGGGACTAGCGGGGGCATACAATGAGCAGTTCTTC. Translating it yields CASRGLAGAYNEQFF.

This clonotype was counted at least ten times. V and J are TRBV20-1 and TRBJ2-5, with 7 bases matching TRBD1. CDR1 is DFQATT, CDR2 SNEGSKA, per germline (reference sequence). Trimming cost V 3 bases and J 5 bases; bases outside gene matches: 9. The CDR3 is 14 amino acids. CDR3 DNA: TGCAGTGCTAGCCCAACAGGGGTTGGGGAGACCCAGTACTTC. Its translation is CSASPTGVGETQYF.

The table lists this clonotype with many counts. V usage is TRBV7-2 and J usage is TRBJ2-3, with D unclear. The CDR3 spans 13 residues. V shed 3 bases and J shed 2 bases, with 6 bases lying between them. Looked up from germline, CDR1 is SGHTA and CDR2 is FQGNSA. The CDR3 DNA follows: TGTGCCAGCAGCTTGGGCCTCACAGATACGCAGTATTTT. This translates into CASSLGLTDTQYF.

In this sample, this clonotype turned up a few times. The rearrangement uses TRBV6-2 or TRBV6-3 and TRBJ2-2; 7 positions agree with TRBD2. CDR3 length: 19 residues. The junction had 22 bases not matched to a gene; V was cut back by 5 bases and J by 7 bases. The V gene's germline CDR1 is MNHEY and CDR2 SVGEGT. The CDR3 DNA follows: TGTGCCAGCAGTCCCCGGGGGAGGGGCCCCCCTCCCACGGTCGGGGAGCTGTTTTTT. Encoded protein: CASSPRGRGPPPTVGELFF.

V gene TRBV5-1 combines with J gene TRBJ2-5; 9 positions agree with TRBD2. V was pared by 6 bases and J by 2 bases, with 8 bases of the junction left unmatched. Germline values: CDR1 SGHRS, CDR2 YFSETQ. The CDR3 is made up of 15 amino acids. The CDR3 reads CASTPSGGSQETQYF. Here the CDR3 DNA reads TGCGCCAGCACCCCGAGCGGGGGGTCTCAAGAGACCCAGTACTTC. Variable domain in full (rest from reference TRBV5-1 and TRBJ2-5): KAGVTQTPRYLIKTRGQQVTLSCSPISGHRSVSWYQQTPGQGLQFLFEYFSETQRNKGNFPGRFSGRQFSNSRSEMNVSTLELGDSALYLCASTPSGGSQETQYFGPGTRLLVL.

This clonotype was seen just once. One end of the junction fails to match germline, which may point to a read error. This chain connects TRBV5-5 to TRBJ1-2, with TRBD1 matching over 9 bases. The CDR3 contains 13 residues. The germline V gene has CDR1 SGHKS and CDR2 YYEKEE (reference sequence). Here the CDR3 reads CASSLWDREMEPF. CDR3 nucleotide sequence: TGTGCCAGCAGCTTGTGGGACAGGGAGATGGAGCCCTTC. Using reference TRBV5-5 and TRBJ1-2 for the parts outside the CDR3, the full variable domain is DAGVTQSPTHLIKTRGQQVTLRCSPISGHKSVSWYQQVLGQGPQFIFQYYEKEERGRGNFPDRFSARQFPNYSSELNVNALLLGDSALYLCASSLWDREMEPFGSGTRLTVV.

This clonotype was recorded a few times. The V and J genes are TRBV10-2 and TRBJ2-5; TRBD2 agrees at 11 bases. With V trimmed by 6 bases and J by 4 bases, 4 bases remained unmatched. This CDR3 region has 14 residues. Germline CDR1 is WSHSY and CDR2 is SAAADI. The chain's CDR3 is CASRTTSGVETQYF. The CDR3 DNA reads as TGCGCCAGCAGAACGACTAGCGGGGTAGAGACCCAGTACTTC.

This clonotype came up many times. The V and J genes are TRBV9 and TRBJ1-5; D not certain. Germline V gene data show CDR1 as SGDLS and CDR2 as YYNGEE. The CDR3 covers 14 residues. The V end lost 3 bases, the J end lost 2 bases, and 9 bases lay between the germline ends. CDR3 DNA: TGTGCCAGCAGCGAGAGGGTCGGCAATCAGCCCCAGCATTTT. It codes for CASSERVGNQPQHF.

This clonotype was observed at least ten times. The chain carries TRBV29-1 and TRBJ1-1, with D possibly TRBD1 on 6 matching bases. There are 12 residues in the CDR3. Germline lookup yields CDR1 SQVTM and CDR2 ANQGSEA. Trimming pared 7 bases from V and 4 bases from J, leaving 13 bases between. The CDR3 sequence is CSAAKGVTEAFF. DNA of the CDR3: TGCAGCGCCGCCAAGGGGGTCACTGAAGCTTTCTTT. The full variable domain, with the rest looked up from reference TRBV29-1 and TRBJ1-1, is SAVISQKPSRDICQRGTSLTIQCQVDSQVTMMFWYRQQPGQSLTLIATANQGSEATYESGFVIDKFPISRPNLTFSTLTVSNMSPEDSSIYLCSAAKGVTEAFFGQGTRLTVV.

In this sample, this clonotype turned up many times. This chain links TRBV10-2 with TRBJ1-2, with D unresolved. CDR1 and CDR2 (germline): WSHSY, SAAADI. The CDR3 runs to 12 residues. V gave up 7 bases and J gave up 4 bases, with 10 bases separating them. The CDR3 bases are TGCGCCAGCATGAAGGATGCCTATGGCTACACCTTC. Translating it yields CASMKDAYGYTF.

This clonotype has at least ten counts. The rearrangement joins TRBV5-1 to TRBJ2-1; no reliable D call. The germline CDR1 and CDR2 sequences are SGHRS and YFSETQ. The CDR3 runs to 14 residues. The V and J ends lost 6 bases and 5 bases respectively, with 15 bases between them. The CDR3 nucleotides are TGCGCCAGCACACCCGGCCTAATCCACAATGAGCAGTTCTTC. Protein sequence: CASTPGLIHNEQFF. Drawing the rest from reference TRBV5-1 and TRBJ2-1, the complete variable domain is KAGVTQTPRYLIKTRGQQVTLSCSPISGHRSVSWYQQTPGQGLQFLFEYFSETQRNKGNFPGRFSGRQFSNSRSEMNVSTLELGDSALYLCASTPGLIHNEQFFGPGTRLTVL.

Ten or more counts support this clonotype. The rearrangement links TRBV10-3 to TRBJ1-2; D might be TRBD1 (5 bases). Germline loops: CDR1 ENHRY, CDR2 SYGVKD. This CDR3 is 13 amino acids long. Trimming removed 2 bases at V and 8 bases at J, with 12 bases between. This CDR3 reads CAISEGTATGYTF. CDR3 bases: TGTGCCATCAGTGAGGGGACCGCCACGGGCTACACCTTC.

The J gene is TRBJ1-5, the V gene TRBV5-6; D may be TRBD1 (6 bases). CDR3 length: 13 residues. V was pared by 1 base and J by 7 bases, with 9 bases between. Germline V CDR1 and CDR2: SGHDT, YYEEEE. The DNA of the CDR3 is TGTGCCAGCAGCTTGAGTGGGGGCCAGCCCCAGCATTTT. Protein: CASSLSGGQPQHF. Full variable domain (rest looked up from reference TRBV5-6 and TRBJ1-5): DAGVTQSPTHLIKTRGQQVTLRCSPKSGHDTVSWYQQALGQGPQFIFQYYEEEERQRGNFPDRFSGHQFPNYSSELNVNALLLGDSALYLCASSLSGGQPQHFGDGTRLSIL.

Note on this clonotype: Possible read error: a much larger clone is one base away. The rearrangement links TRBV10-3 to TRBJ1-2; D ambiguous. Trimming shortened V by 2 bases and J by 7 bases, and 14 bases separated the two germline ends. This CDR3 comprises 14 residues. CDR1 and CDR2 (germline): ENHRY, SYGVKD. This chain's CDR3 is CAISETKVTLGYTF. The DNA for the CDR3 is TGTGCCATCAGTGAGACTAAGGTCACCCTTGGCTACACCTTC.

V usage is TRBV3-1 and J usage is TRBJ2-5; 10 bases are a match to TRBD1. The CDR3 contains 16 residues. V dropped 2 bases and J dropped 8; count of bases not matched to a gene: 11. Germline V gene lookup returns CDR1 LGHDT and CDR2 YNNKEL (reference sequence). The CDR3 reads CASSQLGQGLKETQYF. Written as DNA, the CDR3 is TGTGCCAGCAGCCAACTGGGACAGGGGTTAAAGGAAACCCAGTACTTC.

The sample holds many counts of this clonotype. The chain carries TRBV7-8 and TRBJ1-1; the D gene is possibly TRBD1 (6 bases). The V end was cut by 8 bases, the J end by 11 bases, with 21 bases between. CDR1 SGHVS and CDR2 FQNEAQ come from the germline V gene. This CDR3 is 13 amino acids long. The CDR3 nucleotides read TGTGCCAGCGGCCCAACAGGGTTAAGTTTGGCTTTCTTT. This sequence encodes CASGPTGLSLAFF.

The J gene is TRBJ1-1, the V gene TRBV5-8; no reliable D call. The CDR3 loop spans 13 amino acids. V was cut by 1 base and J by 4 bases, with 8 bases left in between. From germline, CDR1 is SGHTS and CDR2 YDEGEE. The CDR3 protein is CASSLPSGTEAFF. CDR3 nucleotides: TGTGCCAGCAGCTTGCCGAGTGGCACTGAAGCTTTCTTT. The entire variable domain, with the rest obtained from reference TRBV5-8 and TRBJ1-1, is as follows: EAGVTQSPTHLIKTRGQQATLRCSPISGHTSVYWYQQALGLGLQFLLWYDEGEERNRGNFPPRFSGRQFPNYSSELNVNALELEDSALYLCASSLPSGTEAFFGQGTRLTVV.

At least ten counts were recorded for this clonotype. The V gene is TRBV20-1, the J gene TRBJ2-3; 8 bases match TRBD1. Per the germline V gene, CDR1 is DFQATT and CDR2 is SNEGSKA (reference sequence). The V gene end was trimmed by 3 bases and the J gene end by 4 bases; junction bases not matched to a gene: 6. The CDR3 runs to 14 residues. For the CDR3, the DNA is TGCAGTGCTAGCGGACAGGGAAACGCAGATACGCAGTATTTT. Amino acid sequence: CSASGQGNADTQYF.

This clonotype was seen more than once but under ten times. The V gene is TRBV7-8, the J gene TRBJ2-2; D might be TRBD1 (6 bases). Germline CDR1 is SGHVS and CDR2 is FQNEAQ. The V and J ends lost 1 base and 1 base respectively, with 10 bases between them. The CDR3 has 16 amino acids. The CDR3 is CASSLVRGWNTGELFF. CDR3 sequence (DNA): TGTGCCAGCAGCTTAGTAAGGGGGTGGAACACCGGGGAGCTGTTTTTT.

This clonotype was seen many times. The chain combines TRBV6-6 with TRBJ1-2; D perhaps matches TRBD1 (6 bases). V gave up 5 bases and J gave up 9 bases, with 10 bases separating them. CDR3 length equals 11 residues. The germline V gene encodes CDR1 MNHNY and CDR2 SVGAGI (reference sequence). The CDR3 here is CASSHRDSYTF. Here the CDR3 DNA reads TGTGCCAGCAGTCACCGGGACAGCTACACCTTC.

This clonotype was counted a few times. The chain has TRBV4-1 and TRBJ1-5; D perhaps matches TRBD1 (5 bases). CDR1 and CDR2 (germline): MGHRA, YSYEKL. The CDR3 runs to 15 residues. The ends were cut back, 1 base at V and 4 bases at J, with 11 bases in the middle. The CDR3 nucleotides read TGCGCCAGCAGCCAAGTTCGAACAGGAAATCAGCCCCAGCATTTT. It is translated as CASSQVRTGNQPQHF.

This clonotype was observed a few times. The DNA of the CDR3 is TGCGCCAGCAGCTTATACTACGCGGGGGCCACCACAGATACGCAGTATTTT. The encoded protein is CASSLYYAGATTDTQYF. This chain joins TRBV5-1 and TRBJ2-3; possibly TRBD2 for D (7 bases). The CDR3 extends over 17 amino acids. The V gene lost 2 bases and the J gene lost 2 bases, with 18 bases spanning the gap. Germline CDR1 SGHRS, CDR2 YFSETQ.